This T cell receptor beta chain was sequenced for a study of identical twins. TCRdb re-derived calls from the 5' RACE reads in MiXCR, one entry per CDR3 protein. The table records about 190,000 distinct CDR3 sequences, about a sixth of them present only once. Germline CDR1 reads SGDLS; CDR2 reads YYNGEE. The CDR3 length is 14 residues. Trimming left V 4 bases short and J 5 bases short, with 15 bases between. This same sample was also taken into another study, of T cells expressing NK-cell markers. That report notes: Whether the expanded NKG2C+ T cell clones recognized HCMV remained unclear.

The sequence was collected from a woman younger than 35 in good health. The sample comprised CD8+ T cells sorted from blood. The gene calls are TRBV9 and TRBJ1-2; D perhaps matches TRBD1 (5 bases). The CDR3 is CASSLDGQMYGYTF. The CDR3 DNA sequence: TGTGCCAGCAGCTTGGACGGACAAATGTATGGCTACACCTTC.